Listed here are 17 T cell receptor beta chains from one sample, sequenced in a study of CD8 T cells in ankylosing spondylitis. General study findings and limits: What appeared characteristic of ankylosing spondylitis blood was a TCR beta motif of under 10 highly homologous variants.

TCRdb re-analysed the 5' RACE reads in MiXCR, keeping a single row per CDR3 protein. The sample records fewer than 400,000 distinct CDR3 sequences, about 20% being singletons. Antigens for these TCRs are unknown. Sequencing was performed on blood, either unsorted or a sorted T cell fraction (not recorded which). All receptors derive from a male donor with ankylosing spondylitis.

Many counts were recorded for this clonotype. The V gene is TRBV2, the J gene TRBJ2-7, with no clear D. The CDR3 has 13 amino acids. Germline CDR1 SNHLY, CDR2 FYNNEI. In DNA, the CDR3 is TGTGCTAACAAGGAAGCGAGCGTCACCGAGCAGTACTTC. Its protein is CANKEASVTEQYF.

About this clonotype: One end of the junction does not line up with germline, which may come from a read error. This chain uses TRBV29-1 with TRBJ2-1; D is ambiguous. The CDR3 contains 13 residues. The V gene's germline CDR1 is SQVTM and CDR2 ANQGSEA. The CDR3 region has the DNA TGCAGCGTTCCTTTAATCTCCTACAATGAGCGGTTCTTC. This translates into CSVPLISYNERFF.

This clonotype was found a few times. This chain links TRBV6-5 with TRBJ1-5; no reliable D call. In germline, CDR1 is MNHEY, CDR2 SVGAGI. V lost 3 bases to trimming and J lost 4 bases, with 7 bases between them. The CDR3 sequence is 13 residues long. In DNA form, the CDR3 reads TGTGCCAGCAGTTATAACGCGAATCAGCCCCAGCATTTT. Protein sequence: CASSYNANQPQHF.

In its sample, this clonotype was seen a few times. J is TRBJ2-1 and V is TRBV6-2 or TRBV6-3; D uncertain. The germline V gene encodes CDR1 MNHEY and CDR2 SVGEGT. CDR3 length: 13 residues. The ends were cut back, 5 bases at V and 5 bases at J, with 10 bases in the middle. The CDR3 DNA sequence: TGTGCCAGCAGTCCCTCATCAAACAATGAGCAGTTCTTC. Amino acids: CASSPSSNNEQFF.

The chain uses TRBV29-1 and TRBJ1-1; D gene ambiguous. Germline V gene lookup returns CDR1 SQVTM and CDR2 ANQGSEA. This CDR3 spans 15 amino acids. V was trimmed by 2 bases and J by 3 bases, leaving 16 bases between them. For the CDR3, the DNA is TGCAGCGTTGAACTGACGGGTATGGGAGACACTGAAGCTTTCTTT. Encoded protein: CSVELTGMGDTEAFF. Supplemented by reference TRBV29-1 and TRBJ1-1, the full variable domain reads SAVISQKPSRDICQRGTSLTIQCQVDSQVTMMFWYRQQPGQSLTLIATANQGSEATYESGFVIDKFPISRPNLTFSTLTVSNMSPEDSSIYLCSVELTGMGDTEAFFGQGTRLTVV.

Only a few counts were recorded for this clonotype. The chain couples TRBV28 to TRBJ1-2, with D possibly being TRBD1 (5 bases). The CDR3 is 13 residues long. The V end lost 3 bases, the J end lost 5 bases, and 10 bases lay between the germline ends. The germline gives CDR1 MDHEN, CDR2 SYDVKM. CDR3 protein: CASSLQGFYGYTF. DNA of the CDR3: TGTGCCAGCAGTTTGCAGGGTTTTTATGGCTACACCTTC.

This clonotype was observed at least ten times. The J gene is TRBJ1-2, the V gene TRBV5-1, with TRBD1 matching over 7 bases. From germline, CDR1 is SGHRS and CDR2 YFSETQ. Losses at the gene ends were 3 bases for V and 3 bases for J; bases not matched to a gene: 11. The CDR3 totals 16 residues. The CDR3 bases are TGCGCCAGCAGCTCCGGACAGGATCTGGGGGACTATGGCTACACCTTC. Its protein is CASSSGQDLGDYGYTF.

There are a few counts of this clonotype. The chain links TRBV4-2 to TRBJ2-7, with D possibly matching TRBD2 (5 bases). Germline V gene data show CDR1 as LGHNA and CDR2 as YNFKEQ. The CDR3 contains 17 residues. The ends were cut back, 0 bases at V and 0 bases at J, with 15 bases in the middle. The CDR3 spells CASSQETSLQFSYEQYF. The DNA of the CDR3 is TGTGCCAGCAGCCAAGAAACTAGTCTTCAATTCTCCTACGAGCAGTACTTC.

This clonotype was detected once. This sequence joins TRBV5-5 and TRBJ1-5; D unresolved. V dropped 4 bases and J dropped 0 bases, with 8 bases sitting between them. The V gene's germline CDR1 is SGHKS and CDR2 YYEKEE (reference sequence). This CDR3 region has 14 residues. CDR3 amino acids: CASSRMYSNQPQHF. CDR3 nucleotide sequence: TGTGCCAGCAGCCGGATGTATAGCAATCAGCCCCAGCATTTT.

The chain combines TRBV7-9 with TRBJ2-5; D is perhaps TRBD1 (7 bases). V dropped 1 base and J dropped 1 base, with 13 bases sitting between them. The CDR3 sequence is 16 residues long. CDR1 and CDR2 from the germline V gene are SEHNR and FQNEAQ (reference sequence). CDR3 bases: TGTGCCAGCAGCTTAGTAGGGGGGACAGCCCAAGAGACCCAGTACTTC. It codes for CASSLVGGTAQETQYF.

In its sample, this clonotype was seen a few times. The chain recombines TRBV28 with TRBJ2-1, with TRBD1 identical over 7 bases. Germline V lookup: CDR1 MDHEN, CDR2 SYDVKM. V gave up 1 base and J gave up 3 bases; unmatched junction bases: 3. The CDR3 spans 15 residues. The CDR3 nucleotides read TGTGCCAGCAGTTTATTCGGGACAGTCTACAATGAGCAGTTCTTC. This gives the protein CASSLFGTVYNEQFF.

This chain uses TRBV11-2 with TRBJ2-1; tentative D call: TRBD2 (6 bases). CDR1 is SGHAT and CDR2 is FQNNGV in the germline V gene. Trimming cost V 5 bases and J 0 bases, with 11 bases left between them. The length of the CDR3 is 15 residues. DNA of the CDR3: TGTGCCAGCAGCGGCGGACTAAGCTCCTACAATGAGCAGTTCTTC. It is translated as CASSGGLSSYNEQFF.

The genes are TRBV4-2 and TRBJ2-7, with TRBD1 matching over 7 bases. This CDR3 is 15 amino acids long. V gave up 1 base and J gave up 3 bases; unmatched junction bases: 6. The germline gives CDR1 LGHNA, CDR2 YNFKEQ. CDR3 nucleotide sequence: TGTGCCAGCAGCCAAGCGGGGACAGCAAACTACGAGCAGTACTTC. Encoded protein: CASSQAGTANYEQYF.

This clonotype was seen a single time. The CDR3 protein is CASSQEPPREQFF. The CDR3, as DNA: TGCGCCAGCAGCCAGGAACCTCCGCGTGAGCAGTTCTTC. The chain employs TRBV4-1 and TRBJ2-1; D gene ambiguous. Germline V gene sequence: CDR1 MGHRA, CDR2 YSYEKL. The CDR3 covers 13 residues. The V end was cut by 3 bases, the J end by 9 bases, with 12 bases between.

This chain joins TRBV10-1 and TRBJ2-3; D perhaps matches TRBD2 (6 bases). The CDR3 length is 14 residues. CDR1 is WNHNN, CDR2 SYGVQD, per germline (reference sequence). V lost 0 bases, J lost 9 bases, and 13 bases lay in between. The CDR3 is CASSESVSGKTQYF. Here the CDR3 DNA reads TGCGCCAGCAGTGAGTCGGTTAGCGGTAAGACGCAGTATTTT.

This clonotype was seen ten or more times. The chain has TRBV11-1 and TRBJ2-2; 8 positions agree with TRBD1. V shed 5 bases and J 5 bases; nucleotides not matched to a gene: 16. The CDR3 contains 18 residues. From germline, CDR1 is SGHAT and CDR2 FQDESV (reference sequence). The CDR3 loop is CASSLVGQGGSKTGELFF. The DNA for the CDR3 is TGTGCCAGCAGCCTGGTCGGACAGGGCGGTTCAAAGACCGGGGAGCTGTTTTTT.

The chain recombines TRBV2 with TRBJ2-3; no clear D gene. V lost 6 bases to trimming and J lost 5 bases, with 6 bases between them. CDR3 length: 11 residues. CDR1 and CDR2 from the germline V gene are SNHLY and FYNNEI. The chain's CDR3 is CASRQLDTQYF. DNA for the CDR3: TGTGCCAGCAGACAATTAGATACGCAGTATTTT.